Sequencing of this T cell receptor (beta chain) was carried out in a study of T cells in Graves' hyperthyroidism and ophthalmopathy (dated by TCRdb to between 2018 and 2021). Study-level background: Peripheral blood was collected at initial diagnosis, before any treatment. A discovery cohort of around 98 patients, approximately 45 with Graves' ophthalmopathy and under 60 with stable Graves' hyperthyroidism, was used to find distinguishing TCR V-J signatures. Prospective prediction of ophthalmopathy was tested in an independent validation cohort consisting of some 18 hyperthyroidism patients and around 17 patients who later progressed to ophthalmopathy. The 75 to 100 discovery patients were divided at random into training and test sets in a 7:3 ratio. In about 6 Graves' hyperthyroidism patients, the study also compared T-cell repertoires from thyroid tissue with T-cell repertoires from blood. Once sampling was done, hyperthyroidism patients were given methimazole at a starting dose of 30 mg daily, whereas ophthalmopathy patients were given high-dose intravenous methylprednisolone. According to the paper, TCR Vbeta CDR3 sequencing was carried out on approximately 140 peripheral blood samples, which came from under 50 ophthalmopathy, 75 to 80 hyperthyroidism and roughly 17 progressor patients. Here is what the overall study found, with its caveats: Most expanded thyroid clonotypes (frequency above 0.001) were also found in blood, which suggests that blood repertoires may mirror thyroid immune responses. Ophthalmopathy was separated from stable hyperthyroidism by a 13 V-J signature model, with around 90% sensitivity and about 81% specificity obtained in cross-validation and 80%/75% obtained in testing. In validation, the model predicted progression to ophthalmopathy with around 71% sensitivity and 72% to 75% specificity, a median of 6.5 months before onset. No statistical method was used to set the sample size in advance, and investigators knew the group allocation.

This clonotype was recorded at least ten times. Its specific antigen is unknown. The input lacks base qualities; no much larger clone sits a single base away. The hyperthyroidism patients were between 18 and 65 years old and newly diagnosed, with a disease duration of less than 2 months. Exclusion was applied to patients with uncontrolled infections, other autoimmune diseases, pregnancy or lactation. Diagnoses relied on clinical symptoms, serum thyroxine and TRAb, thyroid ultrasound and orbital computed tomography. Blood from progressor patients was drawn when they were first diagnosed with hyperthyroidism, before any ophthalmopathy symptoms appeared. PBMCs were separated from approximately 9.9 ml of fresh peripheral blood using Ficoll-Paque density gradient centrifugation. Progressor patients were initially diagnosed with Graves' hyperthyroidism and developed ophthalmopathy during follow-up. Total RNA was extracted using Trizol reagent, and RNA quality was assessed on an Agilent 2100 Bioanalyzer.

From cysteine to phenylalanine, the CDR3 is 13 amino acids long. Only the CDR3 DNA stays, 39 bases, in frame from base 1. Via the germline V gene (reference sequence), CDR1 is DFQATT and CDR2 SNEGSKA. The germline V end is reduced by 6 bases and the J end by 4 bases; junction bases left unmatched: 7. TCR beta CDR3 regions were amplified from RNA transcripts. The TCR CDR3 was subjected to a first round of RT-PCR using the HTBI primer set and the Qiagen OneStep RT-PCR kit. Libraries were constructed in a second round of multiplex PCR, after which size selection and purification were performed. Sequencing of the libraries was done on an Illumina HiSeq2000 using paired-end 100 bp reads. In the original analysis: SOAPnuke was used to process the raw data, throwing out any read that contained adapters or uncalled bases, had a mean Phred below 15, or lacked an exact constant-primer or identifier match. High-quality paired reads were merged using COPE v1.2.5, and each unique nucleotide sequence was defined as a clonotype. MiTCR v1.1 was used to align clonotypes to the IMGT TRBV, TRBD and TRBJ reference segments. Analysis was restricted to V-J combinations with a frequency above 0.0001, which covered 99.2% of repertoires. The TCS score was defined as F50 (clonal expansion) divided by E x V (chaos), with BLOSUM62-based TCRdist calculated between CDR3 peptides within each V-J. Welch's t-statistics and random forest reduced around 550 V-J features to about 13, which were used in a naive Bayes classifier (R e1071). TCRdb handled the public reads itself, with Q25 trimming in fastp and clone calling in MiXCR, and kept productive beta chains. Rows are unified per CDR3 protein, each entry keeping the most common DNA and genes. TCRdb's processing, not the authors' own work, is the source of the V and J calls. Counted in this sample were around 380,000 distinct CDR3 sequences; roughly 14% of them appeared once. The ten biggest clones cover around 20% of the sample.

The sequencing sample was made of blood. The sequence links TRBV20-1 to TRBJ1-1; the central 8 bases match TRBD1. This receptor was identified in a man aged 30 to 45 with Graves' hyperthyroidism that later progressed to Graves' ophthalmopathy. At the DNA level, the sequence is TGCAGTGCAAGGACAGGGTGGGGCACTGAAGCTTTCTTT. Its protein product is CSARTGWGTEAFF.